A selection of T cell receptor beta chains follows, all from one sample in a study of beta chain features in type 1 diabetes. TCRdb's copy holds only in-frame clones and misses some; the assay was immunoSEQ multiplex PCR. The sample lists 400,000 or so clones; over 9.5% were seen once. The sequenced sample consisted of naive CD4+ T cells from blood. These receptors were taken from a woman aged 18-35 years with type 1 diabetes. Each CDR3 is given with its conserved first and last residue.

j_call v_call cdr3_aa
TRBJ2-1 TRBV28 CASTVAGVTTQFF
TRBJ2-2 TRBV18 CASSLMETGELFF
TRBJ1-5 TRBV29-1 CSVVWGLNQPQHF
TRBJ2-1 TRBV19 CASSMRDEQFF
TRBJ2-7 TRBV6-5 CATENTLGLEQYF
TRBJ2-3 TRBV7-2 CASSGLTSGNLDTQYF
TRBJ2-6 TRBV7-2 CASSLGTGSGANVLTF
TRBJ2-1 TRBV30 CAWTLAGVGNEQFF
TRBJ2-1 TRBV7-2 CASSLATSGTSGVNEQFF
TRBJ2-3 TRBV5-1 CASSKTGEGDTQYF
TRBJ1-2 TRBV18 CASSPDGDYGYTF
TRBJ1-2 TRBV2 CASSDGIRGYTF
TRBJ1-1 TRBV5-1 CASSLFQVNTEAFF
TRBJ2-2 TRBV5-4 CASSPGTSYTGELFF
TRBJ2-5 TRBV25-1 CASSDVTRLEETQYF
TRBJ1-2 TRBV28 CASSPGQNLKGYTF
TRBJ1-5 TRBV7-2 CASSFAPRGGRIQPQHF
TRBJ2-1 TRBV18 CASSELSQRGNEQFF
TRBJ2-7 TRBV11-2 CASSLTRDRLTYF
TRBJ1-1 TRBV4-3 CASSQKEDRDTEAFF
TRBJ2-1 TRBV7-9 CASADINSYNEQFF
TRBJ1-5 TRBV2 CASTRGREQPQHF